This T cell receptor beta chain was sequenced during a study of T cell repertoires and HLA-DP antigens. Overall study context: CD4+ T cells were cocultured with HeLa cells expressing HLA-DP. Donor ages ranged from 18-to-29 to 60-to-69; a couple of men, one woman.

Regarding this clone: Its antigen is unknown.

Clones were sequenced by immunoSEQ multiplex PCR, and TCRdb holds only the in-frame ones, with some missing. The sample consists of about 120,000 clones, 80% to 95% of them appearing once. From germline, CDR1 is WNHNN and CDR2 SYGVQD (reference sequence). Trimming took 6 bases from V and 1 from J, leaving 19 bases between them. The CDR3 extends over 17 amino acids. This sequence joins TRBV10-1 and TRBJ2-1; no clear D gene. The material sequenced was CD4+ T cells from PBMCs. The clonotype was recovered from a woman under 30 in good health and CMV-seronegative. The CDR3 here is CASRGPRRRASYNEQFF. CDR3 nucleotides: TGCGCCAGCAGAGGGCCTCGAAGGAGAGCGTCCTACAATGAGCAGTTCTTC.